The 8 T cell receptor beta chains below come from one sample, sequenced in a study of T-cell reconstitution after alpha-beta-depleted transplantation in children. Preparation of the TCRbeta library was carried out with unique molecular identifiers. MiXCR, run by TCRdb on the PCR reads, gives a single entry per CDR3 protein. This sample has about 580,000 distinct CDR3 sequences, with under 25% found just once. The sample was PBMCs, mostly from graft donor cells, taken 360 days after TCRalphabeta/CD19-depleted stem cell transplant. Receptors originate from a boy under two years old who had a stem cell transplant for acute myeloid leukemia, so the T cells may come from the graft donor.

V and J are TRBV28 and TRBJ2-3; 8 bases map to TRBD2. Germline V gene data show CDR1 as MDHEN and CDR2 as SYDVKM. The CDR3 sequence is 20 residues long. V was clipped by 4 bases and J by 2 bases; unmatched bases: 20. The CDR3 DNA follows: TGTGCCAGCAGTTCCTACCCAAGCCGCCAGCGGGGGCCGACCACAGATACGCAGTATTTT. Its protein product is CASSSYPSRQRGPTTDTQYF.

V usage is TRBV7-9 and J usage is TRBJ2-3; TRBD2 is a possible D gene (6 bases). The CDR3 spans 13 residues. Germline CDR1 is SEHNR and CDR2 is FQNEAQ (reference sequence). Trimming took 8 bases from V and 2 from J, leaving 11 bases between them. The CDR3 loop reads CASLEGFTDTQYF. The CDR3 region has the DNA TGTGCCAGCCTGGAGGGATTCACAGATACGCAGTATTTT.

This clonotype has only a few counts. The rearrangement links TRBV7-9 to TRBJ2-1; D remains unclear. There are 14 residues in the CDR3. Trimming shortened V by 2 bases and J by 4 bases, and 9 bases separated the two germline ends. Germline V CDR1 and CDR2: SEHNR, FQNEAQ (reference sequence). The CDR3 loop reads CASSLLGPYNEQFF. In DNA, the CDR3 is TGTGCCAGCAGCTTACTTGGGCCTTACAATGAGCAGTTCTTC.

The J gene is TRBJ2-5, the V gene TRBV6-1; D may be TRBD2 (5 bases). The V gene lost 3 bases and the J gene lost 6 bases, with 17 bases spanning the gap. CDR3 length equals 15 residues. Germline loops: CDR1 MNHNS, CDR2 SASEGT. Here the CDR3 DNA reads TGTGCCAGCAGTGACTTCGGCCTAGCTAAACAGACCCAGTACTTC. Protein: CASSDFGLAKQTQYF.

This clonotype was detected only a few times. The chain joins TRBV20-1 to TRBJ2-7, with D perhaps matching TRBD1 or TRBD2 (6 bases each). CDR3 length equals 14 residues. Germline assignment: CDR1 DFQATT and CDR2 SNEGSKA (reference sequence). Deletions cut 4 bases from V and 5 bases from J, with 18 bases between. The CDR3 is CSAKANGGWHEQYF. DNA for the CDR3: TGCAGTGCTAAAGCCAACGGGGGCTGGCACGAGCAGTACTTC.

A few counts support this clonotype. An end of the junction differs from the germline gene, which may be a read error. The rearrangement joins TRBV20-1 to TRBJ2-7; the D gene is possibly TRBD2 (7 bases). The CDR3 extends over 14 amino acids. Looked up from germline, CDR1 is DFQATT and CDR2 is SNEGSKA (reference sequence). This CDR3 reads CSARGGAGAREQYF. CDR3 sequence (DNA): TGCAGTGCCAGAGGGGGGGCAGGGGCTAGAGAGCAGTACTTC.

This clonotype turned up a few times. The V call is TRBV28, the J call TRBJ2-1; maybe TRBD1 (5 bases). Per germline, CDR1 MDHEN and CDR2 SYDVKM. The CDR3 contains 15 residues. V was shortened by 6 bases and J by 3 bases, with 15 bases between the two germline ends. The CDR3 is CASSGPSRGYNEQFF. The CDR3 DNA is TGTGCCAGCAGCGGTCCTAGTAGGGGCTACAATGAGCAGTTCTTC.

This clonotype came up many times. A junction end diverges from the germline sequence, so it may reflect a read error. The V and J genes are TRBV4-1 and TRBJ2-1, with 9 positions matching TRBD2. CDR3 size: 13 residues. Germline V lookup: CDR1 MGHRA, CDR2 YSYEKL. The CDR3 protein is CASSPNPSGERIF. In nucleotides, the CDR3 is TGCGCCAGCAGCCCTAACCCTAGCGGGGAGCGGATCTTC.